These 10 T cell receptor beta chains came from one sample sequenced in a study of T-cell reconstitution after alpha-beta-depleted transplantation in children. Preparing the TCRbeta library involved the use of unique molecular identifiers. TCRdb analysed the PCR reads with MiXCR anew, one entry per CDR3 protein. The sample yields around 420,000 distinct CDR3 sequences, 15% to 20% seen once. The sample in question was PBMCs, mostly from graft donor cells, obtained 360 days after TCRalphabeta/CD19-depleted stem cell transplant. All receptors come from a boy younger than two who had a stem cell transplant for Wiskott-Aldrich syndrome, so the T cells may come from the graft donor.

This sequence joins TRBV13 and TRBJ2-1, with TRBD2 identical over 9 bases. This CDR3 is 16 amino acids long. Germline CDR1 reads PRHDT; CDR2 reads FYEKMQ (reference sequence). V lost 5 bases to trimming and J lost 4 bases; unmatched junction nucleotides: 9. CDR3 nucleotide sequence: TGTGCCAGCAGCATCATAGCGGGGGAGATTTACAATGAGCAGTTCTTC. Residues: CASSIIAGEIYNEQFF.

The V and J genes are TRBV28 and TRBJ1-3, with D possibly being TRBD1 (5 bases). Looked up from germline, CDR1 is MDHEN and CDR2 is SYDVKM. V lost 3 bases and J lost 2, with 11 bases in between. This CDR3 is built from 15 residues. The CDR3 sequence is CASSLPTETGNTIYF. The CDR3 DNA reads TGTGCCAGCAGTTTGCCGACAGAAACTGGAAACACCATATATTTT.

V is TRBV21-1 and J is TRBJ2-5; the D call in the table, TRBD2, was not verified against the DNA. TRBV21-1 is marked as a pseudogene. CDR3 length: 21 residues. CDR3 in amino acids: CASSKEARYATRPTQWETQYF. For the CDR3, the DNA is TGTGCCAGCAGCAAAGAGGCTAGGTATGCGACCAGGCCGACCCAATGGGAGACCCAGTACTTC.

This clonotype was recorded a few times. The chain links TRBV2 to TRBJ2-2; no clear D. CDR3 length equals 15 residues. V was pared by 5 bases and J by 0 bases, with 10 bases between. Germline loops: CDR1 SNHLY, CDR2 FYNNEI. CDR3 DNA sequence: TGTGCCAGCAGTCTAGTTTTCGCGAACACCGGGGAGCTGTTTTTT. It translates to CASSLVFANTGELFF.

This clonotype came up a few times. This sequence joins TRBV5-1 and TRBJ2-1, with no clear D. The CDR3 is made up of 17 amino acids. The germline gives CDR1 SGHRS, CDR2 YFSETQ. The V end lost 4 bases, the J end lost 5 bases, and 22 bases lay between the germline ends. The CDR3 spells CASSIRQGRGYNNEQFF. CDR3 nucleotide sequence: TGCGCCAGCAGCATCCGACAAGGGCGAGGCTATAACAATGAGCAGTTCTTC. Filled out from reference TRBV5-1 and TRBJ2-1, the complete variable domain reads KAGVTQTPRYLIKTRGQQVTLSCSPISGHRSVSWYQQTPGQGLQFLFEYFSETQRNKGNFPGRFSGRQFSNSRSEMNVSTLELGDSALYLCASSIRQGRGYNNEQFFGPGTRLTVL.

The CDR3 here is CSARDVAGRETGELFF. The DNA for the CDR3 is TGCAGTGCTAGAGATGTAGCAGGAAGGGAGACCGGGGAGCTGTTTTTT. The chain employs TRBV20-1 and TRBJ2-2, with D possibly matching TRBD2 (5 bases). Germline CDR1 reads DFQATT; CDR2 reads SNEGSKA (reference sequence). This CDR3 is built from 16 residues. Trimming pared 0 bases from V and 5 bases from J, leaving 16 bases between.

This clonotype has just a few counts. This chain joins TRBV5-1 and TRBJ2-7, with TRBD2 matching over 11 bases. The CDR3 covers 15 residues. The germline gives CDR1 SGHRS, CDR2 YFSETQ. V lost 2 bases, J lost 0 bases, and 1 base stayed unmatched. The CDR3 DNA reads as TGCGCCAGCAGCTTCCTAGCGGGAGGCTCCTACGAGCAGTACTTC. As protein: CASSFLAGGSYEQYF.

This clonotype was seen a handful of times. The gene calls are TRBV4-1 and TRBJ2-1; D not resolved. The CDR3 loop spans 14 amino acids. CDR1 MGHRA and CDR2 YSYEKL come from the germline V gene. The germline V and J ends were trimmed by 0 bases and 5 bases, with 8 bases remaining between them. CDR3 nucleotides: TGCGCCAGCAGCCAAGAAGGCAGAGACAATGAGCAGTTCTTC. Translating it yields CASSQEGRDNEQFF.

The chain joins TRBV2 to TRBJ2-3, with D unclear. The CDR3 is made up of 11 amino acids. V lost 7 bases and J 3 bases, leaving 5 bases between the germline ends. The germline V gene encodes CDR1 SNHLY and CDR2 FYNNEI. This chain's CDR3 is CASTYTDTQYF. In nucleotides, the CDR3 is TGTGCCAGCACCTATACAGATACGCAGTATTTT. Drawing the rest from reference TRBV2 and TRBJ2-3, the complete variable domain is EPEVTQTPSHQVTQMGQEVILRCVPISNHLYFYWYRQILGQKVEFLVSFYNNEISEKSEIFDDQFSVERPDGSNFTLKIRSTKLEDSAMYFCASTYTDTQYFGPGTRLTVL.

The rearrangement joins TRBV7-2 to TRBJ2-3; 9 bases match TRBD1. V was pared by 1 base and J by 5 bases, with 4 bases of the junction left unmatched. The germline V gene has CDR1 SGHTA and CDR2 FQGNSA. The CDR3 is 15 amino acids. The chain's CDR3 is CASSLVGQGLDTQYF. CDR3 bases: TGTGCCAGCAGCTTAGTAGGACAGGGGCTAGATACGCAGTATTTT.